This T cell receptor beta chain originates from a study of blood T cell repertoires in COVID-19. Study context: Material from acute and convalescent COVID-19 was sourced from the United States, Italy and Spain.

Losses at the gene ends were 4 bases for V and 6 bases for J; bases not matched to a gene: 1. There are 14 residues in the CDR3. CDR1 is SGHTA and CDR2 is FQGTGA in the germline V gene. Clones were sequenced by immunoSEQ multiplex PCR, and TCRdb holds only the in-frame ones, with some missing. The profile shows roughly 150,000 clones, 80% of them singletons. Sequencing was done on a sample of PBMCs or T cells enriched from blood (not recorded which). This TCR came from a man aged 35 to 55 who had recovered from COVID-19. The J gene is TRBJ2-1, the V gene TRBV7-3, with 12 positions matching TRBD2. Written as DNA, the CDR3 is TGTGCCAGCAGCTCTAGCGGGGGGGCCAATGAGCAGTTCTTC. Protein sequence: CASSSSGGANEQFF.